This TCR beta chain stems from a study of cytomegalovirus exposure and HLA in healthy donors. Looked up from germline, CDR1 is SQVTM and CDR2 is ANQGSEA. V lost 8 bases to trimming and J lost 3 bases, with 17 bases between them. The CDR3 is made up of 14 amino acids. Details on this clone: Its cognate antigen is unknown.

While the first cohort had around 700 subjects, the donors belonged to the separate validation cohort of roughly 130 subjects. This table comes from immunoSEQ multiplex PCR, and its TCRdb copy is limited to in-frame clones, with some not included. The table includes some 270,000 clones, about 86% detected once. Overall study results and limits: In the approximately 120 validation repertoires, a later analysis found that first-cohort TCR clusters tended to co-occur. Per published reports, the classifier diagnosed cytomegalovirus status with high specificity and sensitivity.

The source is a woman between 18 and 29 years old in good health and CMV-seronegative. The chain carries TRBV29-1 and TRBJ2-1; tentative D call: TRBD1 (5 bases). Sequences were obtained from PBMCs. CDR3 residues: CSTPSHRFYNEQFF. The CDR3 nucleotides read TGCAGCACCCCCTCCCACAGGTTCTACAATGAGCAGTTCTTC.